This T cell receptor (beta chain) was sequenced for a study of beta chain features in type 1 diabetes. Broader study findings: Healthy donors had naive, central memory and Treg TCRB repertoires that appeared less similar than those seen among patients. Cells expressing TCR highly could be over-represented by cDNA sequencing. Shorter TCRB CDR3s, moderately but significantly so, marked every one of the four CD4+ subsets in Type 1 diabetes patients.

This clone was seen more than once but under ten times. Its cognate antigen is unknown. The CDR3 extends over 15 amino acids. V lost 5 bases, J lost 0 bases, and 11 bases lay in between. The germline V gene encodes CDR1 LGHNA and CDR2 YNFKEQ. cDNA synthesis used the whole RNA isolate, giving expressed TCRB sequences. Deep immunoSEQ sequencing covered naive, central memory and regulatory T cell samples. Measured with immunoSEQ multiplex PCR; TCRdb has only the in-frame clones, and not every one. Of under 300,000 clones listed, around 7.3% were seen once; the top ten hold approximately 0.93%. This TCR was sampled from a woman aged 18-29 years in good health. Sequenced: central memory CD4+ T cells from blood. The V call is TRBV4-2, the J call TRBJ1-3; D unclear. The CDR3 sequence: CASSFYGSSGNTIYF. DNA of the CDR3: TGTGCCAGCAGCTTCTACGGGAGCTCTGGAAACACCATATATTTT.